This T cell receptor (beta chain) is from a study of blood T cells in healthy people across ages. Broader study findings: Unsorted PBMCs ruled out conclusive naive versus antigen-experienced comparison.

This clonotype came up a few times. Its target is not known. The junction differs from germline at one of its ends, possibly a read error. Using a J-beta primer mix together with a sample-barcoded 5' primer, a second PCR was run for about 6 to 12 cycles. MiXCR was run by TCRdb on the 5' RACE reads, yielding one entry per CDR3 protein. This sample has about 650,000 distinct CDR3 sequences, with under 65% found just once. The specimen sequenced was blood. This sequence originates from a woman of 80 years or more in good health.

The CDR3 reads CASSLPLERNTRRGYNEQYF. In DNA form, the CDR3 reads TGCGCCAGTAGCTTGCCCCTAGAGCGGAACACGAGGAGGGGTTACAATGAGCAGTACTTC. The J gene is TRBJ2-7, the V gene TRBV5-1; tentatively, D is TRBD2 (6 bases). The CDR3 is 20 residues long. Germline loops: CDR1 SGHRS, CDR2 YFSETQ.